These 16 T cell receptor beta chains were all obtained from the same sample, sequenced in a study of CD8 T cells in ankylosing spondylitis. Overall study results and limits: The study identified a TCR beta motif of fewer than 10 highly homologous variants that appeared characteristic of ankylosing spondylitis blood.

TCRdb reprocessed the 5' RACE reads via MiXCR and lists one record per CDR3 protein. This table holds 350,000 to 550,000 distinct CDR3 sequences, roughly 25% found once. These receptors' targets are unknown. Sequencing was done on a sample of blood, either unsorted or a sorted T cell fraction (not recorded which). All receptors derive from a male donor with ankylosing spondylitis.

This clonotype has more than one count but fewer than ten. The chain carries TRBV10-2 and TRBJ2-5; 11 bases agree with TRBD1. Per the germline V gene, CDR1 is WSHSY and CDR2 is SAAADI. CDR3 size: 15 residues. With 6 bases clipped from V and 1 base from J, the junction kept 4 bases outside the gene matches. The CDR3: CASRDRGPLQETQYF. The CDR3 region has the DNA TGCGCCAGCAGGGACAGGGGGCCCCTCCAAGAGACCCAGTACTTC.

The rearrangement joins TRBV7-9 to TRBJ2-3; no reliable D call. In germline, CDR1 is SEHNR, CDR2 FQNEAQ (reference sequence). The V end was cut by 5 bases, the J end by 1 base, with 13 bases between. The CDR3 totals 15 residues. The CDR3 DNA follows: TGTGCCAGCAGCCTGGACGCAATTGGCACAGATACGCAGTATTTT. Encoded protein: CASSLDAIGTDTQYF.

In its sample, this clonotype was seen a few times. The chain employs TRBV24-1 and TRBJ2-7; 13 bases agree with TRBD2. The V segment lost 3 bases and the J segment 4 bases; nucleotides outside the gene matches: 14. Germline assignment: CDR1 KGHDR and CDR2 SFDVKD. The CDR3 is 19 residues long. The CDR3 reads CATSDLRTSGRKKSYEQYV. In nucleotides, the CDR3 is TGTGCCACCAGTGATCTGAGGACTAGCGGGAGAAAAAAATCGTACGAGCAGTACGTC.

This clonotype was picked up a small number of times. This sequence joins TRBV4-2 and TRBJ2-2; the D gene is possibly TRBD1 (6 bases). The CDR3 is 15 amino acids. Between the trimmed V and J ends, which lost 1 base and 0 bases, there was a span of 6 bases. Germline CDR1 reads LGHNA; CDR2 reads YNFKEQ. CDR3 in DNA: TGTGCCAGCAGCCAAGGACAGGCGAACACCGGGGAGCTGTTTTTT. This sequence encodes CASSQGQANTGELFF.

In this sample, this clonotype turned up a few times. This chain connects TRBV6-1 to TRBJ2-1, with 7 positions matching TRBD1. The CDR3 spans 14 residues. Germline assignment: CDR1 MNHNS and CDR2 SASEGT. The ends lost 2 bases at V and 10 bases at J; junction bases unmatched: 8. The CDR3 sequence is CASSERGQPLEQFF. The CDR3 nucleotides are TGTGCCAGCAGTGAAAGGGGGCAGCCCCTAGAGCAGTTCTTC.

The V call is TRBV5-1, the J call TRBJ2-4; 7 bases align to TRBD1. Looked up from germline, CDR1 is SGHRS and CDR2 is YFSETQ. The V gene end was trimmed by 3 bases and the J gene end by 4 bases; junction bases not matched to a gene: 7. This CDR3 is 15 amino acids long. CDR3 sequence reads: CASSSGPGQKNIQYF. In DNA form, the CDR3 reads TGCGCCAGCAGCTCGGGTCCGGGACAGAAAAACATTCAGTACTTC.

The table lists this clonotype with many counts. This chain joins TRBV9 and TRBJ1-3, with D maybe TRBD1 (5 bases). Germline V lookup: CDR1 SGDLS, CDR2 YYNGEE. The CDR3 is 17 amino acids. The V end was cut by 1 base, the J end by 0 bases, with 14 bases between. CDR3 sequence reads: CASSVSKGFYSGNTIYF. CDR3 coding DNA: TGTGCCAGCAGCGTATCAAAGGGGTTTTACTCTGGAAACACCATATATTTT. Based on the CDR3 plus reference TRBV9 and TRBJ1-3, the full variable domain is DSGVTQTPKHLITATGQRVTLRCSPRSGDLSVYWYQQSLDQGLQFLIQYYNGEERAKGNILERFSAQQFPDLHSELNLSSLELGDSALYFCASSVSKGFYSGNTIYFGEGSWLTVV.

The rearrangement links TRBV5-6 to TRBJ1-1; 7 bases line up with TRBD1. Germline V gene data show CDR1 as SGHDT and CDR2 as YYEEEE. The CDR3 length is 16 residues. The J segment lost 0 bases and the V segment lost 3 bases, leaving 8 bases of the junction unmatched. This chain's CDR3 is CASSSLDRPMNTEAFF. CDR3 bases: TGTGCCAGCAGCTCACTGGACAGGCCCATGAACACTGAAGCTTTCTTT.

This clonotype turned up a few times. The chain employs TRBV11-2 and TRBJ2-2; no firm D call. V lost 7 bases to trimming and J lost 0 bases, with 12 bases between them. Germline assignment: CDR1 SGHAT and CDR2 FQNNGV. The CDR3 covers 15 residues. CDR3: CASTKVAPNTGELFF. CDR3 in DNA: TGTGCCAGCACAAAGGTGGCCCCGAACACCGGGGAGCTGTTTTTT. The variable domain in full, with the rest retrieved from reference TRBV11-2 and TRBJ2-2, is EAGVAQSPRYKIIEKRQSVAFWCNPISGHATLYWYQQILGQGPKLLIQFQNNGVVDDSQLPKDRFSAERLKGVDSTLKIQPAKLEDSAVYLCASTKVAPNTGELFFGEGSRLTVL.

The chain is built from TRBV7-2 and TRBJ2-1; 14 bases are a match to TRBD2. V lost 3 bases and J lost 6; bases outside the gene matches: 4. Germline-derived CDR1 and CDR2 are SGHTA and FQGNSA. The CDR3 runs 16 residues. In nucleotides, the CDR3 is TGTGCCAGCAGCTTTGTTGGGACTAGCGGGAGCAATGAGCAGTTCTTC. It specifies CASSFVGTSGSNEQFF.

A few counts support this clonotype. CDR3 region: CASSGGSFGGEKLFF. The DNA of the CDR3 is TGTGCCAGCAGCGGCGGGTCGTTTGGAGGGGAAAAACTGTTTTTT. The gene calls are TRBV5-4 and TRBJ1-4; D is undetermined. The CDR3 length is 15 residues. V lost 4 bases to trimming and J lost 8 bases, with 18 bases between them. Germline-derived CDR1 and CDR2 are SGHNT and YYREEE (reference sequence).

The chain employs TRBV6-4 and TRBJ2-3; TRBD2 matches at 9 bases. J was trimmed by 5 bases and V by 2 bases; bases with no gene match: 5. The CDR3 is made up of 15 amino acids. In germline, CDR1 is MRHNA, CDR2 SNTAGT. The CDR3 loop reads CASSDVAGEGDTQYF. CDR3 coding DNA: TGTGCCAGCAGTGACGTAGCGGGAGAGGGAGATACGCAGTATTTT.

The chain couples TRBV4-1 to TRBJ1-2; D not resolved. V was cut by 0 bases and J by 3 bases, with 11 bases left in between. Germline V gene sequence: CDR1 MGHRA, CDR2 YSYEKL. The CDR3 totals 15 residues. CDR3 region: CASSQDRYSYYGYTF. The CDR3 DNA follows: TGCGCCAGCAGCCAAGATCGGTACAGTTACTATGGCTACACCTTC.

This clonotype was seen a few times. The chain employs TRBV19 and TRBJ1-3; perhaps TRBD1 as D (6 bases). Germline CDR1 and CDR2: LNHDA and SQIVND (reference sequence). This CDR3 has 11 residues. The CDR3 DNA sequence: TGTGGAGGGGGCTCTGGAAACACCATATATTTT. Its translation: CGGGSGNTIYF.

The chain has TRBV20-1 and TRBJ2-2, with 7 nucleotides matching TRBD2. With 1 base clipped from V and 6 bases from J, the junction kept 8 bases outside the gene matches. CDR3 length: 15 residues. The germline gives CDR1 DFQATT, CDR2 SNEGSKA (reference sequence). In DNA, the CDR3 is TGCAGTGCTAGAGGGACTAGTGGGCCCGCCGGGGAGCTGTTTTTT. Protein: CSARGTSGPAGELFF.

This clonotype was detected once. J is TRBJ2-1 and V is TRBV12-3 or TRBV12-4; no clear D. The CDR3 sequence is 12 residues long. Trimming cost V 7 bases and J 2 bases, with 6 bases left between them. DNA of the CDR3: TGTGCCAGCACCTTTACCTACAATGAGCAGTTCTTC. Protein sequence: CASTFTYNEQFF.